The 15 T cell receptor beta chains presented below share a single source sample, sequenced in a study of cytomegalovirus exposure and HLA in healthy donors. Using immunoSEQ multiplex PCR, the repertoire was profiled, and TCRdb retains in-frame clones only, with some absent. The table records approximately 100,000 clones, around 88% of them present only once. The material sequenced was PBMCs. The source is a woman in her 30s in good health and CMV-seronegative.

This clone was seen once. The chain recombines TRBV20-1 with TRBJ2-7, with D possibly TRBD1 on 6 matching bases. The CDR3 consists of 11 residues. Germline V gene lookup returns CDR1 DFQATT and CDR2 SNEGSKA (reference sequence). CDR3 coding DNA: TGCAGAGTAGTAACAGGGAGCGAGCAGTACTTC. Its translation is CRVVTGSEQYF.

This rearrangement joins TRBV27 to TRBJ1-2; perhaps TRBD1 as D (6 bases). Germline V gene lookup returns CDR1 MNHEY and CDR2 SMNVEV (reference sequence). The CDR3 extends over 16 amino acids. The V end was cut by 5 bases, the J end by 2 bases, with 18 bases between. The CDR3: CASSPRGGGLNYGYTF. The CDR3, as DNA: TGTGCCAGCAGTCCCCGAGGCGGGGGGCTCAACTATGGCTACACCTTC.

The count of this clone is one. V is TRBV10-2 and J is TRBJ2-3, with D tentatively TRBD2 (7 bases). V was trimmed by 6 bases and J by 2 bases, leaving 15 bases between them. The CDR3 contains 15 residues. Germline V gene lookup returns CDR1 WSHSY and CDR2 SAAADI. The CDR3 DNA reads as TGCGCCAGCAGCCTTCGGGGGGCCCTCACAGATACGCAGTATTTT. Encoded protein: CASSLRGALTDTQYF.

The rearrangement links TRBV7-2 to TRBJ2-1, with D tentatively TRBD1 (6 bases). CDR3 length equals 17 residues. The V gene's germline CDR1 is SGHTA and CDR2 FQGNSA. Trimming took 5 bases from V and 0 from J, leaving 17 bases between them. The CDR3 spells CASSHPRGGSSYNEQFF. The CDR3 DNA reads TGTGCCAGCAGCCACCCCAGGGGTGGTAGCTCCTACAATGAGCAGTTCTTC.

For the CDR3, the DNA is TGTGCCAGCAGCTTCTCCCAGGGGCCCGCAGATACGCAGTATTTT. Its protein product is CASSFSQGPADTQYF. The V gene is TRBV7-6, the J gene TRBJ2-3, with a tentative D call TRBD1 (6 bases). The length of the CDR3 is 15 residues. CDR1 is SGHVS, CDR2 FNYEAQ, per germline. V lost 3 bases and J lost 4, with 14 bases in between.

This chain uses TRBV6-1 with TRBJ2-6; D possibly corresponds to TRBD1 (6 bases). V was pared by 2 bases and J by 2 bases, with 16 bases between. The CDR3 contains 18 residues. Germline V gene sequence: CDR1 MNHNS, CDR2 SASEGT. The DNA of the CDR3 is TGTGCCAGCAGTGAATATGGGACACACTCCCCTGGGGCCAACGTCCTGACTTTC. It encodes CASSEYGTHSPGANVLTF.

This clone has only one observation. This sequence joins TRBV28 and TRBJ2-2; 9 nucleotides line up with TRBD1. In germline, CDR1 is MDHEN, CDR2 SYDVKM. V gave up 7 bases and J gave up 4 bases; unmatched junction bases: 10. This CDR3 comprises 16 residues. CDR3 in amino acids: CASKQGTGRSTGELFF. The CDR3 region has the DNA TGTGCCAGCAAACAAGGGACAGGGAGAAGCACCGGGGAGCTGTTTTTT. The whole variable domain, remainder taken from reference TRBV28 and TRBJ2-2, is DVKVTQSSRYLVKRTGEKVFLECVQDMDHENMFWYRQDPGLGLRLIYFSYDVKMKEKGDIPEGYSVSREKKERFSLILESASTNQTSMYLCASKQGTGRSTGELFFGEGSRLTVL.

The chain is built from TRBV6-6 and TRBJ2-1; D is undetermined. CDR3 length: 12 amino acids. Trimming removed 7 bases at V and 6 bases at J, with 10 bases between. CDR1 and CDR2 from the germline V gene are MNHNY and SVGAGI (reference sequence). The CDR3 here is CASTLGSNEQFF. The CDR3 bases are TGTGCCAGCACCCTTGGCAGCAATGAGCAGTTCTTC.

The chain links TRBV10-3 to TRBJ2-1; 11 bases agree with TRBD2. The ends lost 8 bases at V and 3 bases at J; junction bases unmatched: 3. There are 14 residues in the CDR3. Germline CDR1 ENHRY, CDR2 SYGVKD. This CDR3 is CAISGLADYNEQFF. CDR3 nucleotides: TGTGCCATCTCGGGACTAGCGGACTACAATGAGCAGTTCTTC.

The rearrangement joins TRBV12-1 to TRBJ2-6; TRBD1, as called in the table, went unchecked against the DNA. TRBV12-1 represents a pseudogene. The CDR3 loop spans 18 amino acids. CDR3: CASSPFNVGQSRANVLTF. CDR3 sequence (DNA): TGTGCCAGCAGCCCCTTTAATGTAGGACAAAGTCGGGCCAACGTCCTGACTTTC.

The chain has TRBV10-3 and TRBJ1-1; 10 bases are a match to TRBD1. The germline CDR1 and CDR2 sequences are ENHRY and SYGVKD. The junction had 7 bases not matched to a gene; V was cut back by 4 bases and J by 5 bases. The CDR3 consists of 15 residues. This chain's CDR3 is CAISVVGTGDTEAFF. The CDR3, as DNA: TGTGCCATCAGTGTAGTAGGGACAGGGGATACTGAAGCTTTCTTT.

This chain joins TRBV11-2 and TRBJ2-7, with 7 bases fitting TRBD2. This CDR3 has 17 amino acids. V was clipped by 4 bases and J by 2 bases; unmatched bases: 14. The germline gives CDR1 SGHAT, CDR2 FQNNGV. CDR3 coding DNA: TGTGCCAGCAGCTCCACTGGGTGGGGGAGGGTGCCCTACGAGCAGTACTTC. Its translation: CASSSTGWGRVPYEQYF.

The gene calls are TRBV7-2 and TRBJ2-3; 10 bases are a match to TRBD2. This CDR3 contains 16 residues. V trimming: 3 bases; J trimming: 2 bases; junction bases outside the gene matches: 5. Per the germline V gene, CDR1 is SGHTA and CDR2 is FQGNSA. The CDR3 protein is CASSFGLAGVTDTQYF. CDR3 nucleotide sequence: TGTGCCAGCAGCTTCGGCCTAGCGGGGGTCACAGATACGCAGTATTTT.

This clone was detected only once. The chain couples TRBV7-9 to TRBJ1-2; possible D gene TRBD1, 5 bases. Trimming took off 2 bases at V and 4 bases at J, with 17 bases between the two ends. Per germline, CDR1 SEHNR and CDR2 FQNEAQ (reference sequence). This CDR3 is 16 amino acids long. Here the CDR3 reads CASSLSGRGVIYGYTF. The DNA of the CDR3 is TGTGCCAGCAGCTTAAGTGGGAGGGGAGTAATCTATGGCTACACCTTC.

J is TRBJ2-2 and V is TRBV11-1, with 8 bases aligning to TRBD2. CDR1 is SGHAT, CDR2 FQDESV, per germline (reference sequence). V shed 2 bases, J shed 4 bases, and the junction held 9 bases outside the gene matches. CDR3 size: 17 residues. CDR3 region: CASSLNPSAGATGELFF. Written as DNA, the CDR3 is TGTGCCAGCAGCTTAAATCCCTCAGCGGGAGCCACCGGGGAGCTGTTTTTT. The whole variable domain, filled in from reference TRBV11-1 and TRBJ2-2, reads EAEVAQSPRYKITEKSQAVAFWCDPISGHATLYWYRQILGQGPELLVQFQDESVVDDSQLPKDRFSAERLKGVDSTLKIQPAELGDSAMYLCASSLNPSAGATGELFFGEGSRLTVL.